Presented here are 32 T cell receptor beta chains from one specimen sequenced in a study of T-cell memory formation after mild COVID-19. Via MiXCR, TCRdb re-called the 5' RACE reads, giving one row per CDR3 protein. Of approximately 270,000 distinct CDR3 sequences in the sample, around 15% were seen once. Sequencing was performed on PBMCs or a T cell subset sorted from them (not recorded which). The origin of the receptors is a man between 18 and 35 years old who had mild COVID-19 (a few samples of this study predate the infection). Cell type and time point are not known.

This chain joins TRBV20-1 and TRBJ2-2; 8 bases match TRBD1. The CDR3 sequence is 14 residues long. Germline assignment: CDR1 DFQATT and CDR2 SNEGSKA (reference sequence). Trimming took 6 bases from V and 1 from J; bases not matched to a gene: 4. Here the CDR3 reads CSARDRMNTGELFF. DNA of the CDR3: TGCAGTGCCCGGGACAGGATGAACACCGGGGAGCTGTTTTTT.

This clonotype turned up a few times. V usage is TRBV7-9 and J usage is TRBJ1-2, with 10 bases that match TRBD1. The V segment lost 2 bases and the J segment 6 bases; nucleotides outside the gene matches: 9. The germline CDR1 and CDR2 sequences are SEHNR and FQNEAQ (reference sequence). This CDR3 comprises 16 residues. CDR3 coding DNA: TGTGCCAGCAGCTTAAACAGGGACAGGGGAATAAATGGCTACACCTTC. Amino acids: CASSLNRDRGINGYTF.

The CDR3 loop reads CASGLGLDTQYF. Written as DNA, the CDR3 is TGCGCCAGCGGATTAGGGTTGGATACGCAGTATTTT. V is TRBV5-1 and J is TRBJ2-3; D remains ambiguous. Germline V lookup: CDR1 SGHRS, CDR2 YFSETQ. The CDR3 has 12 amino acids. Trimming stripped 7 bases from V and 6 bases from J, with 12 bases between.

This clonotype was recorded a few times. V gene TRBV6-2 or TRBV6-3 combines with J gene TRBJ2-7; unclear D gene. Germline CDR1 reads MNHEY; CDR2 reads SVGEGT. The CDR3 runs 13 residues. V was pared by 2 bases and J by 3 bases, with 8 bases between. The CDR3 loop reads CASSYGGSYEQYF. The DNA of the CDR3 is TGTGCCAGCAGTTACGGTGGCAGCTACGAGCAGTACTTC.

This clonotype was counted a few times. The chain has TRBV30 and TRBJ2-5, with D unresolved. V lost 0 bases and J 5 bases, leaving 7 bases between the germline ends. The CDR3 totals 12 residues. Germline CDR1 reads GTSNPN; CDR2 reads SVGIG (reference sequence). CDR3 in DNA: TGTGCCTGGAGTGTACTGTTGGAGACCCAGTACTTC. Residues: CAWSVLLETQYF.

This clonotype was counted between two and nine times. The chain employs TRBV10-3 and TRBJ2-1; TRBD2 agrees at 8 bases. The V gene end was trimmed by 3 bases and the J gene end by 9 bases; junction bases not matched to a gene: 16. This CDR3 is built from 17 residues. Germline-derived CDR1 and CDR2 are ENHRY and SYGVKD. The CDR3 is CAISDGLAGPGWSEQFF. The CDR3 nucleotides are TGTGCCATCAGTGATGGGTTAGCGGGGCCCGGATGGAGTGAGCAGTTCTTC.

This clonotype was seen at least ten times. V usage is TRBV6-6 and J usage is TRBJ1-2; no clear D. Looked up from germline, CDR1 is MNHNY and CDR2 is SVGAGI (reference sequence). The CDR3 runs 14 residues. The V and J ends lost 2 bases and 6 bases respectively, with 13 bases between them. CDR3 DNA: TGTGCCAGCAGTTACGTTCAGGCCCTAGATGGCTACACCTTC. It yields the protein CASSYVQALDGYTF.

This clonotype was detected ten times or more. The chain links TRBV5-1 to TRBJ2-3; the D gene is possibly TRBD2 (5 bases). The CDR3 consists of 13 residues. V shed 3 bases and J shed 5 bases, with 10 bases lying between them. CDR1 is SGHRS, CDR2 YFSETQ, per germline. In DNA form, the CDR3 reads TGCGCCAGCAGCTCGGAGGCCATAGATACGCAGTATTTT. Protein sequence: CASSSEAIDTQYF.

In its sample, this clonotype was seen a few times. This sequence joins TRBV6-6 and TRBJ1-2, with 7 positions matching TRBD1. The CDR3 has 12 residues. V dropped 5 bases and J dropped 7; count of bases not matched to a gene: 4. Germline loops: CDR1 MNHNY, CDR2 SVGAGI (reference sequence). DNA of the CDR3: TGTGCCAGCAGTAAGGACAGGAGTGGCTACACCTTC. This translates into CASSKDRSGYTF.

This clonotype was seen a few times. The chain recombines TRBV5-4 with TRBJ2-1; 10 nucleotides align to TRBD2. The CDR3 extends over 14 amino acids. Trimming at V came to 5 bases and at J to 7 bases, leaving 6 bases not matched to a gene. Germline loops: CDR1 SGHNT, CDR2 YYREEE (reference sequence). DNA of the CDR3: TGTGCCAGCAGAGCGGGGGGGCGGGGGAATGAGCAGTTCTTC. It yields the protein CASRAGGRGNEQFF.

This clonotype was seen many times. The rearrangement uses TRBV20-1 and TRBJ2-3; a weak D match, TRBD2 (6 bases). The CDR3 has 14 amino acids. V was trimmed by 2 bases and J by 3 bases, leaving 12 bases between them. The V gene's germline CDR1 is DFQATT and CDR2 SNEGSKA (reference sequence). The CDR3 DNA sequence: TGCAGTGCTAGAAGGTCGGCGGGGACAGATACGCAGTATTTT. Translating it yields CSARRSAGTDTQYF.

The J gene is TRBJ2-6, the V gene TRBV5-1; D gene ambiguous. The CDR3 sequence is 14 residues long. Per germline, CDR1 SGHRS and CDR2 YFSETQ. V was cut by 5 bases and J by 1 base, with 7 bases left in between. This chain's CDR3 is CASRQSSGANVLTF. The CDR3 bases are TGCGCCAGCAGGCAAAGTTCTGGGGCCAACGTCCTGACTTTC.

This clonotype has just a few counts. The V call is TRBV12-3 or TRBV12-4, the J call TRBJ1-1; TRBD1 might be the D (5 bases). This CDR3 comprises 13 residues. Trimming left V 2 bases short and J 6 bases short, with 10 bases between. The CDR3 sequence: CASSLRGRAEAFF. In nucleotides, the CDR3 is TGTGCCAGCAGTTTAAGGGGTAGGGCTGAAGCTTTCTTT.

V is TRBV27 and J is TRBJ2-7, with 10 positions matching TRBD1. Germline V lookup: CDR1 MNHEY, CDR2 SMNVEV (reference sequence). The CDR3 runs to 14 residues. J gave up 2 bases and V 10 bases, and 8 bases lay outside the gene matches. In DNA, the CDR3 is TGTGCCACCCCGGGCGGGACAGGGGCCTACGAGCAGTACGTC. It specifies CATPGGTGAYEQYV.

This clonotype turned up a few times. The chain combines TRBV3-1 with TRBJ1-3, with unresolved D. Deletions cut 3 bases from V and 0 bases from J, with 6 bases between. The CDR3 has 14 amino acids. Looked up from germline, CDR1 is LGHDT and CDR2 is YNNKEL (reference sequence). The CDR3 region is CASSQTHSGNTIYF. In DNA form, the CDR3 reads TGTGCCAGCAGCCAGACTCACTCTGGAAACACCATATATTTT.

The chain joins TRBV2 to TRBJ1-1; TRBD1 aligns across 7 bases. From germline, CDR1 is SNHLY and CDR2 FYNNEI. The CDR3 extends over 14 amino acids. Losses at the gene ends were 1 base for V and 3 bases for J; bases not matched to a gene: 2. CDR3 sequence (DNA): TGTGCCAGCAGTGAAGTACAGGGGTACACTGAAGCTTTCTTT. Its translation is CASSEVQGYTEAFF.

This clonotype was counted between two and nine times. The chain employs TRBV5-1 and TRBJ2-2; 7 nucleotides line up with TRBD2. CDR1 and CDR2 from the germline V gene are SGHRS and YFSETQ. V lost 4 bases and J lost 3; bases outside the gene matches: 9. The CDR3 loop spans 16 amino acids. The CDR3 sequence: CASSPVDGGYTGELFF. CDR3 in DNA: TGCGCCAGCAGCCCGGTCGACGGGGGGTACACCGGGGAGCTGTTTTTT.

This clonotype was detected only a few times. This chain connects TRBV7-6 to TRBJ1-4, with 8 positions matching TRBD1. The CDR3 contains 15 residues. Germline V CDR1 and CDR2: SGHVS, FNYEAQ. V lost 3 bases, J lost 7 bases, and 7 bases stayed unmatched. Here the CDR3 reads CASSFGQGLSEKLFF. As DNA, the CDR3 is TGTGCCAGCAGCTTCGGACAGGGTCTCAGTGAAAAACTGTTTTTT.

This chain's CDR3 is CASSPSGITGELFF. CDR3 DNA: TGTGCCAGCAGTCCTAGCGGCATCACCGGGGAGCTGTTTTTT. The chain has TRBV12-3 or TRBV12-4 and TRBJ2-2, with 7 nucleotides matching TRBD2. CDR3 length: 14 residues. V shed 5 bases, J shed 4 bases, and the junction held 4 bases outside the gene matches.

This clonotype has a handful of counts. The rearrangement links TRBV5-1 to TRBJ2-5; D is possibly TRBD2 (6 bases). Germline V lookup: CDR1 SGHRS, CDR2 YFSETQ. CDR3 length equals 14 residues. V lost 6 bases and J 4 bases, leaving 16 bases between the germline ends. CDR3 region: CASTRSRRGETQYF. The CDR3 coding sequence is TGCGCCAGCACACGGTCTAGGCGGGGAGAGACCCAGTACTTC.

V is TRBV14 and J is TRBJ1-6, with a weak D call TRBD1 (5 bases). CDR1 and CDR2 (germline): SGHDN, FVKESK. The CDR3 runs 13 residues. V lost 2 bases and J 9 bases, leaving 8 bases between the germline ends. The CDR3 loop reads CASSQRQLSPLHF. The CDR3 DNA follows: TGTGCCAGCAGCCAAAGACAGCTTTCACCCCTCCACTTT.

The count of this clonotype is one. J is TRBJ2-3 and V is TRBV6-4, with 7 bases matching TRBD1. The CDR3 contains 14 residues. CDR1 and CDR2 (germline): MRHNA, SNTAGT. Unmatched junction bases numbered 3, after V lost 4 bases and J lost 2 bases. The CDR3 sequence: CASSATGFTDTQYF. The CDR3 DNA is TGTGCCAGCAGTGCGACAGGGTTCACAGATACGCAGTATTTT.

This clonotype was observed a handful of times. Here the CDR3 DNA reads TGTGCCAGCAGCGGTGACCTGGGGAGCGGGGGAGATCAAGAGACCCAGTACTTC. Protein: CASSGDLGSGGDQETQYF. This chain links TRBV28 with TRBJ2-5; TRBD2 matches at 8 bases. Germline loops: CDR1 MDHEN, CDR2 SYDVKM. The CDR3 length is 18 residues. Trimming cost V 6 bases and J 2 bases; bases outside gene matches: 17.

This clonotype has just a few counts. This chain links TRBV5-1 with TRBJ2-2, with 8 bases matching TRBD1. Losses at the gene ends were 4 bases for V and 3 bases for J; bases not matched to a gene: 5. In germline, CDR1 is SGHRS, CDR2 YFSETQ. The CDR3 contains 15 residues. The CDR3 sequence is CASSLRGRDTGELFF. In DNA, the CDR3 is TGCGCCAGCAGCCTCAGGGGGCGCGACACCGGGGAGCTGTTTTTT.

This clonotype was counted only a few times. The chain combines TRBV9 with TRBJ2-5, with 9 positions matching TRBD2. The trim removed 3 bases at V and 4 bases at J, leaving 4 bases unmatched. Per germline, CDR1 SGDLS and CDR2 YYNGEE. The CDR3 contains 14 residues. As DNA, the CDR3 is TGTGCCAGCAGCGAGGGACTAGCTGCAGAGACCCAGTACTTC. Translated, it gives CASSEGLAAETQYF.

The V gene is TRBV4-1, the J gene TRBJ1-1; 7 bases match TRBD1. CDR1 MGHRA and CDR2 YSYEKL come from the germline V gene. V was pared by 5 bases and J by 6 bases, with 12 bases of the junction left unmatched. The CDR3 runs 15 residues. The CDR3 here is CASSARTGRGSEAFF. CDR3 nucleotide sequence: TGCGCCAGCAGCGCTCGGACAGGCCGGGGCTCTGAAGCTTTCTTT.

The chain combines TRBV7-2 with TRBJ1-5; TRBD1 matches at 9 bases. Unmatched junction bases numbered 9, after V lost 6 bases and J lost 6 bases. There are 15 residues in the CDR3. The V gene's germline CDR1 is SGHTA and CDR2 FQGNSA. The CDR3, as DNA: TGTGCCAGCAGGACAACAGGGGGCATGGGTCAGCCCCAGCATTTT. The encoded protein is CASRTTGGMGQPQHF. The full variable domain, in which reference TRBV7-2 and TRBJ1-5 provide the parts outside the CDR3, is GAGVSQSPSNKVTEKGKDVELRCDPISGHTALYWYRQSLGQGLEFLIYFQGNSAPDKSGLPSDRFSAERTGGSVSTLTIQRTQQEDSAVYLCASRTTGGMGQPQHFGDGTRLSIL.

This clonotype was found many times. This chain links TRBV12-3 or TRBV12-4 with TRBJ2-7; 8 nucleotides line up with TRBD1. The CDR3 consists of 13 residues. Trimming at V came to 6 bases and at J to 3 bases, leaving 4 bases not matched to a gene. The DNA of the CDR3 is TGTGCCAGCAGCCCCGGACAGGGCTACGAGCAGTACGTC. Its protein product is CASSPGQGYEQYV.

As to this clonotype: Sequence at one end of the junction differs from germline and may be a read error. The CDR3 protein is CSAGDRGRGETQYF. The CDR3 DNA is TGCAGTGCTGGAGACAGGGGAAGAGGGGAGACCCAGTACTTC. The chain couples TRBV20-1 to TRBJ2-5; 8 nucleotides agree with TRBD1. Germline-derived CDR1 and CDR2 are DFQATT and SNEGSKA (reference sequence). This CDR3 has 14 amino acids.

This clonotype appeared a few times. The chain links TRBV6-1 to TRBJ2-6; D remains unclear. V lost 5 bases to trimming and J lost 2 bases, with 16 bases between them. CDR1 and CDR2 (germline): MNHNS, SASEGT. The CDR3 has 17 residues. The CDR3, as DNA: TGTGCCAGCAGTCCCCTGCTGGCTTTTGCTGGGGCCAACGTCCTGACTTTC. It yields the protein CASSPLLAFAGANVLTF.

The rearrangement links TRBV29-1 to TRBJ2-1, with 7 bases that match TRBD1. This CDR3 has 14 amino acids. Germline values: CDR1 SQVTM, CDR2 ANQGSEA. The J segment lost 4 bases and the V segment lost 3 bases, leaving 6 bases of the junction unmatched. The CDR3 DNA follows: TGCAGCGTTGAGGAGGACAGGCGTTACAATGAGCAGTTCTTC. This translates into CSVEEDRRYNEQFF.

This clonotype was counted between two and nine times. The chain links TRBV20-1 to TRBJ1-6, with 7 nucleotides matching TRBD1. Germline CDR1 DFQATT, CDR2 SNEGSKA (reference sequence). This CDR3 comprises 14 residues. V gave up 2 bases and J gave up 9 bases; unmatched junction bases: 7. CDR3 protein: CSARNDRDGSPLHF. CDR3 nucleotide sequence: TGCAGTGCTAGAAACGACAGGGATGGTTCACCCCTCCACTTT.